This T cell receptor (beta chain) is drawn from a study of identical twins. Broader study findings: Out-of-frame alpha sequences shared by twins showed excess low generation probability.

With respect to this clonotype: The antigen remains undetermined.

The CDR3 is 14 amino acids. Germline assignment: CDR1 LNHDA and CDR2 SQIVND (reference sequence). Trimming took 10 bases from V and 0 from J, leaving 15 bases between them. MiXCR, run by TCRdb on the 5' RACE reads, gives a single entry per CDR3 protein. The table lists approximately 490,000 distinct CDR3 sequences, 20% to 25% of them singletons. These same data were also listed under a study on yellow fever vaccine responses in identical twins.

The chain combines TRBV19 with TRBJ1-1; D is possibly TRBD1 (5 bases). The specimen was CD4+ T cells sorted from blood. This receptor was taken from a woman under 30 in good health. The chain's CDR3 is CAIRDGPMNTEAFF. CDR3 coding DNA: TGTGCCATCCGGGACGGTCCTATGAACACTGAAGCTTTCTTT.